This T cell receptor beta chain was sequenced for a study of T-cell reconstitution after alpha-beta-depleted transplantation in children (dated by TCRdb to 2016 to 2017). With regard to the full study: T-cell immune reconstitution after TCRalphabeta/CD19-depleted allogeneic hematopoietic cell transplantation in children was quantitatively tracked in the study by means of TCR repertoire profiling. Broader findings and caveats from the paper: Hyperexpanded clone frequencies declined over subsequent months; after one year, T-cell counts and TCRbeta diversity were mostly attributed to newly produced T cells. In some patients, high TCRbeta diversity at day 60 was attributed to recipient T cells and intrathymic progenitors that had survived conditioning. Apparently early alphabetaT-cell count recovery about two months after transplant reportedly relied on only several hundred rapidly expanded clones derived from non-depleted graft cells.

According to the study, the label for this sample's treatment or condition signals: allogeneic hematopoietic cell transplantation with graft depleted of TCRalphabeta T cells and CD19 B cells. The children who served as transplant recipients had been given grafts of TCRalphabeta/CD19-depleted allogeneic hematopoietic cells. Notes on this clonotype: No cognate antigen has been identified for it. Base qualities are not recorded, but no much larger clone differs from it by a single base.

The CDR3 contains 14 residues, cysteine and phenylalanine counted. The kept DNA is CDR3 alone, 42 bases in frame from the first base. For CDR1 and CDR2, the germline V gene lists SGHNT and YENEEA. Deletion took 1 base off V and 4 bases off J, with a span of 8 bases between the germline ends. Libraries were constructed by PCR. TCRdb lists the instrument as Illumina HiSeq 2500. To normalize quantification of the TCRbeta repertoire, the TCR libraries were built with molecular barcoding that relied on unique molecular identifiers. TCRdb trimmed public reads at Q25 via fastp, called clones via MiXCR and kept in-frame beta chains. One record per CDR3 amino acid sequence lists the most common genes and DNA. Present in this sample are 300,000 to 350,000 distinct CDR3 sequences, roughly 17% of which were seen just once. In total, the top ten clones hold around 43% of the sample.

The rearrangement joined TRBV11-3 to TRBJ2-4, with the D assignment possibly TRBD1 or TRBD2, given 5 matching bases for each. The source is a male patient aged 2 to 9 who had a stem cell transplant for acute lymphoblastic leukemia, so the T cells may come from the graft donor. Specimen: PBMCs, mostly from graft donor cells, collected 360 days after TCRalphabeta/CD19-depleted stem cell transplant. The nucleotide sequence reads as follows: TGTGCCAGCAGCTTAGGGGACCATAAAAACATTCAGTACTTC. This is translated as CASSLGDHKNIQYF.